The source of this TCR beta chain is a study of blood T cells in healthy people across ages. The use of a sample-barcoded 5' primer and a J-beta primer mix characterized a second PCR of roughly 6 to 11 cycles. A template-switch adaptor that had 12 random nucleotides put a tag on each cDNA molecule. MiXCR, run by TCRdb on the 5' RACE reads, gives a single entry per CDR3 protein. The table includes roughly 1.6 million distinct CDR3 sequences, about 35% detected once. Germline assignment: CDR1 MNHEY and CDR2 SVGAGI. This CDR3 has 13 residues. The V gene lost 6 bases and the J gene lost 6 bases, with 15 bases spanning the gap. General study findings and limits: The study could not conclusively compare naive and antigen-experienced cells, given its unsorted PBMCs.

Each sample gave at least 6.5 million isolated PBMCs. Points on this clonotype: What it binds is not known.

The receptor was derived from a woman aged 25 to 45 in good health. Sequencing was carried out using blood. The chain employs TRBV6-5 and TRBJ2-7, with a possible D match to TRBD1 (5 bases). CDR3 in DNA: TGTGCCAGCAGGTCTTCAGGGTCCCTCGAGCAGTACTTC. Translated, it gives CASRSSGSLEQYF.